This T cell receptor (beta chain) was found in a study of blood T cell repertoires in COVID-19. Overall study: The samples span acute and convalescent COVID-19 from the United States, Italy and Spain. Sample material is recorded as cDNA or gDNA derived from T cells, B-cell-depleted T cells, or PBMCs.

Authors' data handling: Cell counts per sample came from amplifying reference gene primers. TCRdb's table, derived via immunoSEQ multiplex PCR, lists solely in-frame clones and lacks some. The DNA was the basis for D and trimming; V, J and clone size are from that table. The sample carries some 89,000 clones, 81% recorded once. The V and J ends lost 5 bases and 2 bases, in that order; junction bases with no gene match: 8. The CDR3 spans 16 residues. Germline CDR1 and CDR2: MNHEY and SVGEGT. The TCR was taken from a man aged 55-75 years with acute or convalescent COVID-19. The genes are TRBV6-2 or TRBV6-3 and TRBJ1-5; 8 bases map to TRBD1. The specimen was peripheral blood. CDR3 sequence (DNA): TGTGCCAGCAGTGGACAGGGCGGGGGAGGCAATCAGCCCCAGCATTTT. Residues: CASSGQGGGGNQPQHF.